This TCR beta chain was identified in a study of blood T cell repertoires in COVID-19. Looking at the study overall: Researchers got acute and convalescent COVID-19 samples from the United States, Italy and Spain. PBMCs, B-cell-depleted T cells, or T cells provided the cDNA or gDNA that made up the material.

The table came from immunoSEQ multiplex PCR; TCRdb's copy has only in-frame clones and leaves some out. Of approximately 440,000 clones in the sample, around 90% are singletons; the top ten hold under 0.7%. The CDR3 runs 15 residues. Germline assignment: CDR1 MNHEY and CDR2 SVGEGT. The V end was cut by 5 bases, the J end by 10 bases, with 18 bases between. The clonotype comes from a young man who had recovered from COVID-19. The sample taken for sequencing was PBMCs or T cells enriched from blood (not recorded which). The gene calls are TRBV6-2 or TRBV6-3 and TRBJ1-6; a possible D gene is TRBD1 (5 bases). The DNA for the CDR3 is TGTGCCAGCAGTCACAGTGATTCGGGGGGGTCACCCCTCCACTTT. Its translation is CASSHSDSGGSPLHF.